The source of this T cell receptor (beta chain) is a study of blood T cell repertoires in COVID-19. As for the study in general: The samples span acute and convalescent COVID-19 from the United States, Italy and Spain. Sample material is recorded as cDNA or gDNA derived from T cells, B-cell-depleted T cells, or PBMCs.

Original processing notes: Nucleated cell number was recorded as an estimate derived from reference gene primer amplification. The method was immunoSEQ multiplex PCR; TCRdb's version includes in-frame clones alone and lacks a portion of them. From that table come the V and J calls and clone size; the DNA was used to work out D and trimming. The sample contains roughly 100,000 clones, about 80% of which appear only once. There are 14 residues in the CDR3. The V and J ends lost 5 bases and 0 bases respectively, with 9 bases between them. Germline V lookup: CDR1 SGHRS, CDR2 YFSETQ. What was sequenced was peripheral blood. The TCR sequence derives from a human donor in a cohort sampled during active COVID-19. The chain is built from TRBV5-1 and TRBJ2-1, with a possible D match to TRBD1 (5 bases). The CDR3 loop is CASSRQNSYNEQFF. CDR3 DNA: TGCGCCAGCAGTAGACAGAACTCCTACAATGAGCAGTTCTTC.